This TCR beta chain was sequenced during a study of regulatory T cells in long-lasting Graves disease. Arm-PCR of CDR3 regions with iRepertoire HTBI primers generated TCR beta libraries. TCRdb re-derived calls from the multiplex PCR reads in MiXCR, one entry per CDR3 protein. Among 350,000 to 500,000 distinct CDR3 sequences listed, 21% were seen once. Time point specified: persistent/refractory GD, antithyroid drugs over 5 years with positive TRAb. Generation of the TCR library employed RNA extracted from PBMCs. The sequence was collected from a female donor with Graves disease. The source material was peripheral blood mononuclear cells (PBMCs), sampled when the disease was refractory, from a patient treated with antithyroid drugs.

The CDR3 nucleotides are TGTGCCAGCAGTTCCCCCGGTGATGCAACGACGAGTGAAAAACTGTTTTTT. This sequence encodes CASSSPGDATTSEKLFF. The chain carries TRBV28 and TRBJ1-4; D gene ambiguous. This CDR3 contains 17 residues. CDR1 MDHEN and CDR2 SYDVKM come from the germline V gene. V shed 4 bases and J shed 7 bases, with 22 bases lying between them.